These 14 T cell receptor beta chains originate from one sample sequenced in a study of blood T cell repertoires in COVID-19. Sequencing was performed with immunoSEQ multiplex PCR; in TCRdb, only in-frame clones are kept and a portion is missing. The repertoire consists of 150,000 to 200,000 clones, with approximately 82% occurring once and the leading ten covering 20% to 25%. Sequencing used peripheral blood. The receptors were sampled from a woman older than 75 with acute or convalescent COVID-19.

This clone was detected only a few times. As DNA, the CDR3 is TGTGCCAGCAGCTTAGTGTTGGCCTCCCCCTCCTACGAGCAGTACTTC. Amino acid sequence: CASSLVLASPSYEQYF. The chain couples TRBV7-2 to TRBJ2-7, with no clear D. CDR1 SGHTA and CDR2 FQGNSA come from the germline V gene. V gave up 1 base and J gave up 0 bases, with 13 bases separating them. The CDR3 runs 16 residues.

The rearrangement joins TRBV3-1 (or the pseudogene TRBV3-2) to TRBJ2-7, with 15 bases aligning to TRBD2. J was trimmed by 4 bases and V by 1 base; bases with no gene match: 8. This CDR3 region has 18 residues. Per germline, CDR1 LGHDT and CDR2 YNNKEL (reference sequence). CDR3 coding DNA: TGTGCCAGCAGCCAAGGTGGGACTAGCGGGAGGAAAGGGTACGAGCAGTACTTC. It encodes CASSQGGTSGRKGYEQYF.

This sequence joins TRBV2 and TRBJ2-1; 9 nucleotides line up with TRBD1. V lost 5 bases to trimming and J lost 4 bases; unmatched junction nucleotides: 6. Germline CDR1 is SNHLY and CDR2 is FYNNEI. The CDR3 contains 15 residues. The CDR3 region has the DNA TGTGCCAGCAGTTCCGACAGGGGGGGATACAATGAGCAGTTCTTC. This translates into CASSSDRGGYNEQFF.

The chain combines TRBV30 with TRBJ1-1; D is perhaps TRBD1 (5 bases). The V end was cut by 0 bases, the J end by 4 bases, with 6 bases between. This CDR3 comprises 12 residues. Germline V gene data show CDR1 as GTSNPN and CDR2 as SVGIG (reference sequence). The CDR3 coding sequence is TGTGCCTGGAGTGTGGGGGGCACTGAAGCTTTCTTT. It is translated as CAWSVGGTEAFF.

The J gene is TRBJ1-1, the V gene TRBV5-1; TRBD1 might be the D (5 bases). Per the germline V gene, CDR1 is SGHRS and CDR2 is YFSETQ. With 3 bases removed from V and 4 bases from J, the gap between germline ends came to 16 bases. This CDR3 spans 15 amino acids. CDR3 amino acids: CASSSRQSSGTEAFF. In DNA, the CDR3 is TGCGCCAGCAGCTCCCGACAGTCCTCGGGCACTGAAGCTTTCTTT.

The chain carries TRBV5-6 and TRBJ1-2, with 8 bases identical to TRBD1. With V trimmed by 3 bases and J by 6 bases, 4 bases remained unmatched. The CDR3 runs 13 residues. Per the germline V gene, CDR1 is SGHDT and CDR2 is YYEEEE. DNA for the CDR3: TGTGCCAGCAGCTATAGACAGGGGAATGGCTACACCTTC. This gives the protein CASSYRQGNGYTF.

The V call is TRBV9, the J call TRBJ2-5; 8 positions agree with TRBD1. This CDR3 region has 15 residues. Trimming at V came to 4 bases and at J to 1 base, leaving 6 bases not matched to a gene. Germline V gene sequence: CDR1 SGDLS, CDR2 YYNGEE. The CDR3 region is CASSLRTGTQETQYF. The CDR3 nucleotides read TGTGCCAGCAGCCTCCGGACAGGGACCCAAGAGACCCAGTACTTC.

The chain recombines TRBV5-1 with TRBJ1-6, with 7 bases fitting TRBD1. This CDR3 comprises 15 residues. CDR1 and CDR2 from the germline V gene are SGHRS and YFSETQ. The J segment lost 7 bases and the V segment lost 3 bases, leaving 7 bases of the junction unmatched. CDR3 DNA: TGCGCCAGCAGCTCGAGGGACAGTTGGAATTCACCCCTCCACTTT. It is translated as CASSSRDSWNSPLHF.

This clone was found a few times. V is TRBV20-1 and J is TRBJ2-1; no clear D gene. Trimming took off 3 bases at V and 6 bases at J, with 9 bases between the two ends. Germline CDR1 reads DFQATT; CDR2 reads SNEGSKA (reference sequence). The CDR3 totals 12 residues. The DNA of the CDR3 is TGCAGTGCTAGTTGGGCAGTCAATGAGCAGTTCTTC. It translates to CSASWAVNEQFF.

The CDR3 coding sequence is TGTGCCAGCAGTGTTGGCCTGTTGAGGGAGCAGTACTTC. It is translated as CASSVGLLREQYF. The J gene is TRBJ2-7, the V gene TRBV2; no firm D call. Germline V gene sequence: CDR1 SNHLY, CDR2 FYNNEI. This CDR3 region has 13 residues. The V gene lost 4 bases and the J gene lost 7 bases, with 14 bases spanning the gap.

The CDR3 sequence is CASNEQGAGNIQYF. In DNA form, the CDR3 reads TGCGCCAGCAATGAACAGGGGGCTGGGAACATTCAGTACTTC. The chain links TRBV5-1 to TRBJ2-4; TRBD1 matches at 9 bases. Germline CDR1 is SGHRS and CDR2 is YFSETQ. Trimming at V came to 6 bases and at J to 7 bases, leaving 8 bases not matched to a gene. This CDR3 comprises 14 residues.

The chain joins TRBV11-2 to TRBJ1-4, with a weak D call TRBD1 (5 bases). The CDR3 totals 14 residues. The germline V gene has CDR1 SGHAT and CDR2 FQNNGV. Trimming left V 5 bases short and J 8 bases short, with 15 bases between. CDR3 sequence reads: CASSPERGGEKLFF. For the CDR3, the DNA is TGTGCCAGCAGCCCCGAAAGGGGTGGCGAAAAACTGTTTTTT.

The rearrangement joins TRBV5-1 to TRBJ2-3; 9 nucleotides agree with TRBD2. The germline CDR1 and CDR2 sequences are SGHRS and YFSETQ. The trim removed 4 bases at V and 1 base at J, leaving 4 bases unmatched. This CDR3 has 15 amino acids. CDR3 bases: TGCGCCAGCAGCCTTTGGACTAGCGGCACAGATACGCAGTATTTT. Its protein is CASSLWTSGTDTQYF.

CDR3 in amino acids: CASSPAVDEQFF. The DNA of the CDR3 is TGTGCCAGCAGCCCGGCGGTTGATGAGCAGTTCTTC. The rearrangement uses TRBV5-4 and TRBJ2-1, with unresolved D. Trimming shortened V by 4 bases and J by 8 bases, and 10 bases separated the two germline ends. Germline values: CDR1 SGHNT, CDR2 YYREEE (reference sequence). CDR3 length: 12 residues.